The present T cell receptor beta chain was sequenced within a study of shared clonotypes between healthy human individuals. The protocol was immunoSEQ multiplex PCR, while the TCRdb copy is restricted to in-frame clones and leaves out a portion. The data hold roughly 770,000 clones, with 90% to 98% observed a single time. The naive CD8 fraction comprised CD45RO-negative cells positively selected for CCR7 and excluded terminally differentiated effector memory CD45RA+ cells. CDR1 is PRHDT and CDR2 is FYEKMQ in the germline V gene (reference sequence). V was pared by 8 bases and J by 2 bases, with 15 bases between. CDR3 length: 14 amino acids.

The clonotype originates from a man aged 30 to 39 in good health. The specimen was naive CD8+ T cells sorted from blood. J is TRBJ1-1 and V is TRBV13, with D perhaps TRBD1 (6 bases). The CDR3 spells CASCPGGGNTEAFF. CDR3 bases: TGTGCCAGCTGCCCCGGGGGCGGCAACACTGAAGCTTTCTTT.